These 27 T cell receptor beta chains came from one sample sequenced in a study of vaccination and CD4 T cells after COVID-19. For these TCRs, the target antigens are not known. Described treatment: approximately 11-day PBMC culture with coronavirus spike peptide pools or control peptides (ViraFEST assay). Cultured CD4+ T-cell DNA underwent Oncomine TCR Beta short-read sequencing. Using its own MiXCR run on the PCR reads, TCRdb lists one record per CDR3 protein. The sample consists of fewer than 15,000 distinct CDR3 sequences, about 70% of them appearing once. Sequenced material: CD4+ T cells from blood, cultured in vitro. The receptors shown here come from a human donor who had recovered from COVID-19.

V and J are TRBV30 and TRBJ1-2; 10 bases line up with TRBD1. Germline CDR1 is GTSNPN and CDR2 is SVGIG (reference sequence). This CDR3 contains 16 residues. With 0 bases clipped from V and 4 bases from J, the junction kept 8 bases outside the gene matches. The CDR3 sequence is CAWSVFGDRGSYGYTF. CDR3 sequence (DNA): TGTGCCTGGAGTGTATTTGGGGACAGGGGATCCTATGGCTACACCTTC.

The V gene is TRBV2, the J gene TRBJ2-3; TRBD2 matches 8 bases. The germline V gene has CDR1 SNHLY and CDR2 FYNNEI. The V segment lost 9 bases and the J segment 4 bases; nucleotides outside the gene matches: 9. The CDR3 sequence is 14 residues long. The CDR3 region is CASHLVREADTQYF. In DNA form, the CDR3 reads TGTGCCAGTCACCTCGTGCGGGAGGCAGATACGCAGTATTTT.

Only one count was recorded for this clonotype. J is TRBJ2-3 and V is TRBV6-2 or TRBV6-3, with TRBD1 matching over 8 bases. CDR3 size: 19 residues. V was clipped by 0 bases and J by 4 bases; unmatched bases: 15. The germline CDR1 and CDR2 sequences are MNHEY and SVGEGT. For the CDR3, the DNA is TGTGCCAGCAGTTACTCGAGAAGGGGCCCAGGGGGCATAGCAGATACGCAGTATTTT. Translation gives CASSYSRRGPGGIADTQYF.

The chain links TRBV6-1 to TRBJ2-7, with D perhaps TRBD1 (6 bases). The CDR3 totals 14 residues. V lost 6 bases and J 4 bases, leaving 16 bases between the germline ends. The V gene's germline CDR1 is MNHNS and CDR2 SASEGT. Written as DNA, the CDR3 is TGTGCCAGCAGGATACAGGGTGGCCTTTACGAGCAGTACTTC. It specifies CASRIQGGLYEQYF.

CDR3 residues: CASSLTGFGYTF. DNA of the CDR3: TGTGCCAGCAGTCTAACAGGGTTTGGCTACACCTTC. The chain uses TRBV12-3 or TRBV12-4 and TRBJ1-2; tentatively, D is TRBD1 (6 bases). The CDR3 loop spans 12 amino acids. With 5 bases removed from V and 7 bases from J, the gap between germline ends came to 11 bases.

The rearrangement links TRBV27 to TRBJ2-2, with 9 bases that match TRBD2. Germline trimming cut 3 bases from V and 6 bases from J; bases unmatched to any gene: 11. Germline V lookup: CDR1 MNHEY, CDR2 SMNVEV (reference sequence). The CDR3 has 17 amino acids. CDR3 DNA sequence: TGTGCCAGCAGTTTGAAATCTGAGGCGGGGGGGGCCGGGGAGCTGTTTTTT. Its protein is CASSLKSEAGGAGELFF.

DNA of the CDR3: TGTGCCAGCAGACAGGGGATAACAGATACGCAGTATTTT. Encoded protein: CASRQGITDTQYF. The V and J genes are TRBV6-2 or TRBV6-3 and TRBJ2-3, with 7 bases fitting TRBD1. Looked up from germline, CDR1 is MNHEY and CDR2 is SVGEGT. The CDR3 covers 13 residues. With V trimmed by 6 bases and J by 3 bases, 3 bases remained unmatched.

V usage is TRBV11-2 and J usage is TRBJ1-1; tentative D call: TRBD1 (5 bases). Trimming removed 8 bases at V and 4 bases at J, with 17 bases between. CDR3 size: 14 residues. Per germline, CDR1 SGHAT and CDR2 FQNNGV. CDR3 loop: CASAKGQGLTEAFF. As DNA, the CDR3 is TGTGCCAGCGCGAAGGGGCAAGGGCTCACTGAAGCTTTCTTT.

The V call is TRBV29-1, the J call TRBJ1-1; 9 bases are shared with TRBD1. CDR3 length equals 16 residues. Unmatched junction bases numbered 12, after V lost 7 bases and J lost 0 bases. Germline CDR1 reads SQVTM; CDR2 reads ANQGSEA. The CDR3: CSGHRGQSSVNTEAFF. The DNA for the CDR3 is TGCAGCGGGCACAGGGGGCAGAGTTCGGTGAACACTGAAGCTTTCTTT.

The rearrangement uses TRBV15 and TRBJ1-4; 10 bases line up with TRBD1. The CDR3 loop spans 17 amino acids. V lost 1 base and J lost 7; bases outside the gene matches: 9. Germline CDR1 reads LNHNV; CDR2 reads YYDKDF (reference sequence). Here the CDR3 DNA reads TGTGCCACCAGCAGAGGAGGGACAGGGGCCTCATTTGAAAAACTGTTTTTT. Translating it yields CATSRGGTGASFEKLFF. The full variable domain, rest sourced from reference TRBV15 and TRBJ1-4, is DAMVIQNPRYQVTQFGKPVTLSCSQTLNHNVMYWYQQKSSQAPKLLFHYYDKDFNNEADTPDNFQSRRPNTSFCFLDIRSPGLGDTAMYLCATSRGGTGASFEKLFFGSGTQLSVL.

This sequence joins TRBV20-1 and TRBJ1-5; D may be TRBD1 (5 bases). Per germline, CDR1 DFQATT and CDR2 SNEGSKA (reference sequence). Deletions cut 3 bases from V and 0 bases from J, with 15 bases between. CDR3 length: 16 amino acids. CDR3 DNA: TGCAGTGCTAGCCGCCGGGACTTCTATAGCAATCAGCCCCAGCATTTT. Residues: CSASRRDFYSNQPQHF.

The V call is TRBV11-3, the J call TRBJ2-3, with 7 nucleotides matching TRBD2. The germline V gene encodes CDR1 SGHNT and CDR2 YENEEA. Trimming removed 2 bases from V and 2 bases from J; junction bases left unmatched: 7. The CDR3 runs 16 residues. The CDR3 bases are TGTGCCAGCAGCTTATCTCCTAGCGGCCACACAGATACGCAGTATTTT. This translates into CASSLSPSGHTDTQYF.

Only a few counts were recorded for this clonotype. The V call is TRBV5-1, the J call TRBJ1-6; the D is unclear. V lost 0 bases, J lost 1 base, and 11 bases lay in between. Germline-derived CDR1 and CDR2 are SGHRS and YFSETQ. The CDR3 is 17 amino acids. CDR3 sequence: CASSLAPLSSYNSPLHF. The CDR3 nucleotides are TGCGCCAGCAGCTTGGCGCCCCTAAGTTCCTATAATTCACCCCTCCACTTT.

This clonotype has a single count. The rearrangement joins TRBV6-1 to TRBJ2-7; TRBD2 aligns across 7 bases. Losses at the gene ends were 6 bases for V and 9 bases for J; bases not matched to a gene: 20. CDR1 is MNHNS, CDR2 SASEGT, per germline. This CDR3 comprises 16 residues. As DNA, the CDR3 is TGTGCCAGCAGGCTCCAAGCGGGACGTCTGTCGTTCGGGCAGTACTTC. It is translated as CASRLQAGRLSFGQYF.

The rearrangement links TRBV19 to TRBJ2-7, with 7 bases lining up with TRBD1. Germline V gene sequence: CDR1 LNHDA, CDR2 SQIVND (reference sequence). The CDR3 consists of 13 residues. Trimming removed 4 bases from V and 3 bases from J; junction bases left unmatched: 3. The CDR3 DNA reads TGTGCCAGTAGTAGAGACAGGGACTACGAGCAGTACTTC. This translates into CASSRDRDYEQYF.

The chain recombines TRBV20-1 with TRBJ1-2, with 7 bases identical to TRBD1. Germline-derived CDR1 and CDR2 are DFQATT and SNEGSKA (reference sequence). V shed 0 bases, J shed 7 bases, and the junction held 8 bases outside the gene matches. The CDR3 spans 14 residues. CDR3 nucleotide sequence: TGCAGTGCTAGAGATCGAGACAGGGCCCCTGGCTACACCTTC. It encodes CSARDRDRAPGYTF.

The rearrangement joins TRBV27 to TRBJ1-1; D not resolved. This CDR3 spans 13 amino acids. The germline CDR1 and CDR2 sequences are MNHEY and SMNVEV (reference sequence). The V end was cut by 6 bases, the J end by 2 bases, with 10 bases between. CDR3 sequence (DNA): TGTGCCAGCAGGATCCAGATAAACACTGAAGCTTTCTTT. It is translated as CASRIQINTEAFF.

The gene calls are TRBV6-1 and TRBJ2-3; TRBD2 aligns across 8 bases. CDR3 size: 16 residues. Looked up from germline, CDR1 is MNHNS and CDR2 is SASEGT. The V segment lost 6 bases and the J segment 0 bases; nucleotides outside the gene matches: 8. CDR3 DNA sequence: TGTGCCAGCAGCTCCTTAGCGGGACCCAGCACAGATACGCAGTATTTT. Translation gives CASSSLAGPSTDTQYF.

V and J are TRBV5-8 and TRBJ1-6, with D tentatively TRBD1 (5 bases). This CDR3 has 14 amino acids. V dropped 4 bases and J dropped 6 bases, with 11 bases sitting between them. The germline CDR1 and CDR2 sequences are SGHTS and YDEGEE. The CDR3: CASSGGGINSPLHF. In DNA form, the CDR3 reads TGTGCCAGCAGCGGGGGGGGAATTAATTCACCCCTCCACTTT.

J is TRBJ2-7 and V is TRBV20-1, with 12 bases lining up with TRBD2. CDR3 length equals 16 residues. Trimming cost V 3 bases and J 4 bases; bases outside gene matches: 10. The germline gives CDR1 DFQATT, CDR2 SNEGSKA (reference sequence). CDR3 nucleotide sequence: TGCAGTGCTAGGGTTTCTAGCGGGGGGGCCATATACGAGCAGTACTTC. Amino acids: CSARVSSGGAIYEQYF.

The V call is TRBV11-2, the J call TRBJ1-3; perhaps TRBD1 as D (6 bases). The V and J ends lost 8 bases and 5 bases respectively, with 10 bases between them. CDR1 is SGHAT and CDR2 is FQNNGV in the germline V gene. There are 12 residues in the CDR3. CDR3 loop: CASPGARNTIYF. In nucleotides, the CDR3 is TGTGCCAGCCCAGGGGCCCGAAACACCATATATTTT.

The chain joins TRBV19 to TRBJ1-1; 7 bases agree with TRBD1. Per germline, CDR1 LNHDA and CDR2 SQIVND (reference sequence). The V segment lost 7 bases and the J segment 0 bases; nucleotides outside the gene matches: 8. This CDR3 is built from 15 residues. The chain's CDR3 is CASKRDSTMNTEAFF. CDR3 bases: TGTGCCAGTAAACGGGACAGCACTATGAACACTGAAGCTTTCTTT.

The gene calls are TRBV6-5 and TRBJ1-3; possibly TRBD1 for D (5 bases). Trimming removed 0 bases from V and 1 base from J, with 13 bases in between. This CDR3 spans 17 amino acids. Germline V gives CDR1 MNHEY, CDR2 SVGAGI. The CDR3 spells CASSYSRQGHSGNTIYF. In DNA form, the CDR3 reads TGTGCCAGCAGTTACTCGAGGCAGGGCCATTCTGGAAACACCATATATTTT.

J is TRBJ1-5 and V is TRBV6-5; TRBD1 might be the D (5 bases). Germline V gene lookup returns CDR1 MNHEY and CDR2 SVGAGI. V lost 4 bases, J lost 6 bases, and 10 bases lay in between. The CDR3 has 13 amino acids. The CDR3 DNA reads TGTGCCAGCAGTTCCCTCGGGGGTCAGCCCCAGCATTTT. It codes for CASSSLGGQPQHF.

The J gene is TRBJ1-2, the V gene TRBV28, with D tentatively TRBD1 (6 bases). This CDR3 region has 15 residues. Germline assignment: CDR1 MDHEN and CDR2 SYDVKM. With 1 base removed from V and 8 bases from J, the gap between germline ends came to 17 bases. This CDR3 is CASSLSRQGTGGYTF. The CDR3, as DNA: TGTGCCAGCAGTTTATCCCGGCAGGGGACGGGGGGCTACACCTTC.

J is TRBJ1-6 and V is TRBV14; 9 bases are shared with TRBD1. CDR1 and CDR2 from the germline V gene are SGHDN and FVKESK. CDR3 length equals 14 residues. V lost 6 bases, J lost 10 bases, and 7 bases stayed unmatched. CDR3 protein: CASSTGTGLSPLHF. The DNA for the CDR3 is TGTGCCAGCAGTACCGGGACAGGGCTCTCACCCCTCCACTTT. The whole variable domain, remainder taken from reference TRBV14 and TRBJ1-6, is EAGVTQFPSHSVIEKGQTVTLRCDPISGHDNLYWYRRVMGKEIKFLLHFVKESKQDESGMPNNRFLAERTGGTYSTLKVQPAELEDSGVYFCASSTGTGLSPLHFGNGTRLTVT.

This CDR3 reads CASRPPGTGFPLDTIYF. The CDR3 DNA follows: TGTGCCAGCAGGCCCCCAGGGACAGGGTTTCCCTTAGACACCATATATTTT. The chain is built from TRBV7-3 and TRBJ1-3; 9 bases fit TRBD1. This CDR3 region has 17 residues. V lost 6 bases, J lost 8 bases, and 17 bases stayed unmatched. The V gene's germline CDR1 is SGHTA and CDR2 FQGTGA. The full variable domain, completed using reference TRBV7-3 and TRBJ1-3, is GAGVSQTPSNKVTEKGKYVELRCDPISGHTALYWYRQSLGQGPEFLIYFQGTGAADDSGLPNDRFFAVRPEGSVSTLKIQRTERGDSAVYLCASRPPGTGFPLDTIYFGEGSWLTVV.